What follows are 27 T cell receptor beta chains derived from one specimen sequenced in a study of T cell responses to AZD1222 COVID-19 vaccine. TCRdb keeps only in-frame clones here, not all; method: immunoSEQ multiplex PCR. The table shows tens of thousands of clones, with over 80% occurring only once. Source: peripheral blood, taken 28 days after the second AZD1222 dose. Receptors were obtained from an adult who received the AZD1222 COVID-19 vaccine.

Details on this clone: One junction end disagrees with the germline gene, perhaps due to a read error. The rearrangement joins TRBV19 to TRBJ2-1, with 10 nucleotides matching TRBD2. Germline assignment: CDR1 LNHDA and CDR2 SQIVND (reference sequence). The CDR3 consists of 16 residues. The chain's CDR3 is CASSRASGSAYNEQFF. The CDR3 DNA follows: TGTGCCAGCAGTAGGGCTAGCGGGAGTGCCTACAATGAGCAGTTCTTC. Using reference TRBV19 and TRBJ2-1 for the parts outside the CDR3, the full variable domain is DGGITQSPKYLFRKEGQNVTLSCEQNLNHDAMYWYRQDPGQGLRLIYYSQIVNDFQKGDIAEGYSVSREKKESFPLTVTSAQKNPTAFYLCASSRASGSAYNEQFFGPGTRLTVL.

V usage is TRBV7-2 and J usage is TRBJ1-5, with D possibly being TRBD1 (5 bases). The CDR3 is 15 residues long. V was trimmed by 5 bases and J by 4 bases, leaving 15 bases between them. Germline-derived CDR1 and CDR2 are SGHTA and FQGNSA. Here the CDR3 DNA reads TGTGCCAGCAGCCTCGGCCCCTGGACAAATCAGCCCCAGCATTTT. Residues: CASSLGPWTNQPQHF.

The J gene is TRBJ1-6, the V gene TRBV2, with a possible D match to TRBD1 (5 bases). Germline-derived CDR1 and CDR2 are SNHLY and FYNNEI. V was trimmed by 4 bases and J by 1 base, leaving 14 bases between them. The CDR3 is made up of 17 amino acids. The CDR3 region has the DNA TGTGCCAGCAGTGCCCGACTACAGGTTTCCTATAATTCACCCCTCCACTTT. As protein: CASSARLQVSYNSPLHF.

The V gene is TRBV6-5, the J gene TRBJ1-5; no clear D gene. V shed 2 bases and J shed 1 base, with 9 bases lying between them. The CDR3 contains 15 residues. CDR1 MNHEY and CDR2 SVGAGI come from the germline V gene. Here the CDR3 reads CASSYGRRSNQPQHF. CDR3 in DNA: TGTGCCAGCAGTTACGGACGGCGAAGCAATCAGCCCCAGCATTTT.

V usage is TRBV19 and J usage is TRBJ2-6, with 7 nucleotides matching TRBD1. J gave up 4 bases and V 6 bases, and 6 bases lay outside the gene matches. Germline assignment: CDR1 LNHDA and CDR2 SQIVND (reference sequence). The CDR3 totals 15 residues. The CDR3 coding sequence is TGTGCCAGTAGAAGAACAGGGGACGGGGCCAACGTCCTGACTTTC. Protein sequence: CASRRTGDGANVLTF.

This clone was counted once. Here the CDR3 reads CASSLEGAARNQPQHF. The CDR3 DNA reads as TGTGCCAGCAGCTTGGAAGGGGCGGCCCGCAATCAGCCCCAGCATTTT. This chain uses TRBV5-8 with TRBJ1-5, with D possibly TRBD1 on 5 matching bases. Germline V gene data show CDR1 as SGHTS and CDR2 as YDEGEE. Trimming shortened V by 0 bases and J by 2 bases, and 12 bases separated the two germline ends. The CDR3 contains 16 residues.

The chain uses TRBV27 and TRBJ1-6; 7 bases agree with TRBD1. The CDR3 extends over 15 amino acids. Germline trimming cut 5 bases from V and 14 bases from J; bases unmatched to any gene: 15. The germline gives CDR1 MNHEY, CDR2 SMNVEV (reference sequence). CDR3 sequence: CASSPGTEGAAALHF. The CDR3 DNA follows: TGTGCCAGCAGTCCCGGGACGGAGGGGGCGGCGGCCCTCCACTTT.

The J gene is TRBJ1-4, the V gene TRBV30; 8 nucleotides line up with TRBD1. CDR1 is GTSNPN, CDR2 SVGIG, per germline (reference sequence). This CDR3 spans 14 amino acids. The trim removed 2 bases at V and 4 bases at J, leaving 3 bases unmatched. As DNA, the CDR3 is TGTGCCTGGAGTCGACAGGGGATTAATGAAAAACTGTTTTTT. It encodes CAWSRQGINEKLFF.

The CDR3 loop is CASSWPMGVDTDTQYF. The CDR3 nucleotides are TGCGCCAGCAGCTGGCCAATGGGGGTTGACACAGATACGCAGTATTTT. The chain carries TRBV5-1 and TRBJ2-3, with D possibly called TRBD1 or TRBD2 (5 bases each). Trimming shortened V by 3 bases and J by 2 bases, and 16 bases separated the two germline ends. Germline V gives CDR1 SGHRS, CDR2 YFSETQ. The CDR3 spans 16 residues. Looking up the rest from reference TRBV5-1 and TRBJ2-3 gives the full variable domain: KAGVTQTPRYLIKTRGQQVTLSCSPISGHRSVSWYQQTPGQGLQFLFEYFSETQRNKGNFPGRFSGRQFSNSRSEMNVSTLELGDSALYLCASSWPMGVDTDTQYFGPGTRLTVL.

CDR3 protein: CASSLSVTGGAPLHF. CDR3 bases: TGTGCCAGCAGTTTATCCGTGACAGGGGGGGCACCCCTCCACTTT. This sequence joins TRBV27 and TRBJ1-6, with 9 bases that match TRBD1. The length of the CDR3 is 15 residues. The V gene end was trimmed by 0 bases and the J gene end by 11 bases; junction bases not matched to a gene: 5. Germline V gives CDR1 MNHEY, CDR2 SMNVEV (reference sequence).

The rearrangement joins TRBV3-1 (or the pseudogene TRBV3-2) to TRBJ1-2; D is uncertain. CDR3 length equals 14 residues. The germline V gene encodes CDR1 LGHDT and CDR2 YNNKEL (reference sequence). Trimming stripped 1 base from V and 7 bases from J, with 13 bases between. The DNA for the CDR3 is TGTGCCAGCAGCCAAGTACTGGGCCGTGGTGGCTACACCTTC. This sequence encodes CASSQVLGRGGYTF.

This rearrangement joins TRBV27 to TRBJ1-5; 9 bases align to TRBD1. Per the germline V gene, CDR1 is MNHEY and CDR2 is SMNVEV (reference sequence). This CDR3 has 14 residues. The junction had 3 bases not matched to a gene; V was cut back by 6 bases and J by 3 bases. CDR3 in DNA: TGTGCCAGCAGGGGGACAGGGCACAATCAGCCCCAGCATTTT. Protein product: CASRGTGHNQPQHF.

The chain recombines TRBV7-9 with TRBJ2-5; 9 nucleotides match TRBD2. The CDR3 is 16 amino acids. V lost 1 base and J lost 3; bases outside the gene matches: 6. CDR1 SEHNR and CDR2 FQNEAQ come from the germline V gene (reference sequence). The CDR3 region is CASSLGLAGLEETQYF. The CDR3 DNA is TGTGCCAGCAGCTTAGGCCTAGCGGGGTTGGAAGAGACCCAGTACTTC.

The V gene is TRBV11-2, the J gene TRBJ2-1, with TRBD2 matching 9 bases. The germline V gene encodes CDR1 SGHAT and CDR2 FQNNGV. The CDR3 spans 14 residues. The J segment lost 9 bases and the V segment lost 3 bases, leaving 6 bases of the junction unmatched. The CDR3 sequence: CASSFRLAEGEQFF. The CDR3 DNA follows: TGTGCCAGCAGCTTCCGACTAGCGGAGGGTGAGCAGTTCTTC.

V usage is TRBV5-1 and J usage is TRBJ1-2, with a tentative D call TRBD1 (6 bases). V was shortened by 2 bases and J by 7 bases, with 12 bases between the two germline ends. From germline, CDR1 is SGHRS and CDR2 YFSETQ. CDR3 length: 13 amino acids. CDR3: CASSFDGQSGYTF. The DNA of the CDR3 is TGCGCCAGCAGCTTCGACGGACAGTCTGGCTACACCTTC.

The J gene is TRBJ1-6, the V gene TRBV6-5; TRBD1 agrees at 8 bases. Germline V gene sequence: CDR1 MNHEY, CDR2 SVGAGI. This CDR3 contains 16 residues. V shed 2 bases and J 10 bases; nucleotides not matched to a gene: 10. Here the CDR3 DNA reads TGTGCCAGCAGTTACGGCTGGACAGGGTATTTGTCACCCCTCCACTTT. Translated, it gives CASSYGWTGYLSPLHF.

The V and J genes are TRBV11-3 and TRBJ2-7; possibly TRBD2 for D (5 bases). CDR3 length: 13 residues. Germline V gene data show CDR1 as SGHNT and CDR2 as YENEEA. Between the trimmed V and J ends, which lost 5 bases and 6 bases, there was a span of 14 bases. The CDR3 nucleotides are TGTGCCAGCAGCCATCAGTCCGGGGTCGAGCAGTACTTC. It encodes CASSHQSGVEQYF.

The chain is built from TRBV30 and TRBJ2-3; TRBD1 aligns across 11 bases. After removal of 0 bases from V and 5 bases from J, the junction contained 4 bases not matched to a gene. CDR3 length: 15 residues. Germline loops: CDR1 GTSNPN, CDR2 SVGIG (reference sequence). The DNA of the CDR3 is TGTGCCTGGAGTGTACCCGGGACAGGGGGAGATACGCAGTATTTT. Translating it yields CAWSVPGTGGDTQYF.

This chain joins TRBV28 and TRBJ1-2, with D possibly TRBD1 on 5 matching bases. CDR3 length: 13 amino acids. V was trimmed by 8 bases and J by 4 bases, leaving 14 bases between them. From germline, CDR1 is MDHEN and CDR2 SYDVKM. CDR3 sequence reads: CASFLWGGYGYTF. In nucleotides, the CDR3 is TGTGCCAGCTTCCTGTGGGGGGGCTATGGCTACACCTTC.

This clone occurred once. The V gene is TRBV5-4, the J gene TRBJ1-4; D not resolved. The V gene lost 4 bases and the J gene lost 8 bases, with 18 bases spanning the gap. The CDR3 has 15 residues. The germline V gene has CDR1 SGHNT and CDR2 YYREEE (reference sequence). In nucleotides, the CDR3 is TGTGCCAGCAGCGCGGCGGGTGGGAACCTAGAAAAACTGTTTTTT. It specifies CASSAAGGNLEKLFF. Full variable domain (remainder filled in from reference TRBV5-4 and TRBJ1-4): ETGVTQSPTHLIKTRGQQVTLRCSSQSGHNTVSWYQQALGQGPQFIFQYYREEENGRGNFPPRFSGLQFPNYSSELNVNALELDDSALYLCASSAAGGNLEKLFFGSGTQLSVL.

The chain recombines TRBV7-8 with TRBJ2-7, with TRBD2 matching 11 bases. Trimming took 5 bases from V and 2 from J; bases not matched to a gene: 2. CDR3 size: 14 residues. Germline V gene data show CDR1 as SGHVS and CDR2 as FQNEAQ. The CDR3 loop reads CASSPGLAAYEQYF. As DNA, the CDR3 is TGTGCCAGCAGCCCGGGACTAGCGGCCTACGAGCAGTACTTC. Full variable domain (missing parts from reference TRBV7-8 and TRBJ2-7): GAGVSQSPRYKVAKRGQDVALRCDPISGHVSLFWYQQALGQGPEFLTYFQNEAQLDKSGLPSDRFFAERPEGSVSTLKIQRTQQEDSAVYLCASSPGLAAYEQYFGPGTRLTVT.

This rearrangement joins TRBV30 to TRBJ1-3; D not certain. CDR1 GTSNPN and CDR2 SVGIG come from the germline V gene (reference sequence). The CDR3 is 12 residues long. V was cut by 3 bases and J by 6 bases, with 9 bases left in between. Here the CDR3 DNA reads TGTGCCTGGAGGGCCGGGAAAAACACCATATATTTT. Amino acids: CAWRAGKNTIYF. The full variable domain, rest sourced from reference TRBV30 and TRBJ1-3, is SQTIHQWPATLVQPVGSPLSLECTVEGTSNPNLYWYRQAAGRGLQLLFYSVGIGQISSEVPQNLSASRPQDRQFILSSKKLLLSDSGFYLCAWRAGKNTIYFGEGSWLTVV.

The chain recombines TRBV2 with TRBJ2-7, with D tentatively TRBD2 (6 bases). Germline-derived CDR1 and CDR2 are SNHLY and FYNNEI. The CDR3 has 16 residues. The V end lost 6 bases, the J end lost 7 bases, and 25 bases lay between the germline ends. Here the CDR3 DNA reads TGTGCCAGCAGCCGAACACCCATGACTAGTCTCATGGAGCAGTACTTC. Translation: CASSRTPMTSLMEQYF.

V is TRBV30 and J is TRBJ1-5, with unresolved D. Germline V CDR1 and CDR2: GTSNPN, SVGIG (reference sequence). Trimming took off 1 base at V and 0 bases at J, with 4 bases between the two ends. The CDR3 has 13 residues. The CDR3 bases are TGTGCCTGGAGTGAAGGTAGCAATCAGCCCCAGCATTTT. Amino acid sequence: CAWSEGSNQPQHF.

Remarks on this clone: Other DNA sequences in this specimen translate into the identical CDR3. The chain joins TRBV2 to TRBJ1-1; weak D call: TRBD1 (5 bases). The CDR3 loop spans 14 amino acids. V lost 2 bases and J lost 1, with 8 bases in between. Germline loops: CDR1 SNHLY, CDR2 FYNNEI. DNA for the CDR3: TGTGCCAGCAGTGAAAGGCAGGGGAACACTGAAGCTTTCTTT. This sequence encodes CASSERQGNTEAFF.

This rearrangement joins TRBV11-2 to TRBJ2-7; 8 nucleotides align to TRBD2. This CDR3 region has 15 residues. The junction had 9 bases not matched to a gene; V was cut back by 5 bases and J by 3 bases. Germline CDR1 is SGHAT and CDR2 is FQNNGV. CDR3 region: CASSVVPSGYYEQYF. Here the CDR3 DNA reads TGTGCCAGCAGCGTAGTGCCTAGCGGGTACTACGAGCAGTACTTC.

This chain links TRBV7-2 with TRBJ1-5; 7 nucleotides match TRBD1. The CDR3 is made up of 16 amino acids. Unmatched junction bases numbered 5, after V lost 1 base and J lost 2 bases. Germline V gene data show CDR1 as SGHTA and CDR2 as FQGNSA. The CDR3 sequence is CASSLDRGWGNQPQHF. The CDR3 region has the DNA TGTGCCAGCAGCTTAGACAGGGGATGGGGCAATCAGCCCCAGCATTTT.